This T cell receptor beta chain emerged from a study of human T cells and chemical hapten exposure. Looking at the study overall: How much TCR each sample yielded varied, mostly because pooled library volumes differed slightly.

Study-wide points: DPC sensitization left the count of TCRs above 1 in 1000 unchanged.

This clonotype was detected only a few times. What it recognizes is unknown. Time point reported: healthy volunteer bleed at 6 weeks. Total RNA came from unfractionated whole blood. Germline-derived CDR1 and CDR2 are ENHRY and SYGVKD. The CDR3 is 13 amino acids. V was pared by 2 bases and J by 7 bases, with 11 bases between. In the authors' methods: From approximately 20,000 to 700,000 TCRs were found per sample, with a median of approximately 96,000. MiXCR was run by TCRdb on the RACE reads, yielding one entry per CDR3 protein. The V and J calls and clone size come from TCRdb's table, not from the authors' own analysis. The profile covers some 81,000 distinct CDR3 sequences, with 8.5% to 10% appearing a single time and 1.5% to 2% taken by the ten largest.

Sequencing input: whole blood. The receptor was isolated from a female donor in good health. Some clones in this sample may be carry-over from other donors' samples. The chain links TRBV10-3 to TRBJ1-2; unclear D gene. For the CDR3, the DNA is TGTGCCATCAGTGAGAGGCAGGAGGGTGGCTACACCTTC. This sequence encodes CAISERQEGGYTF.